What follows are 22 T cell receptor beta chains derived from one specimen sequenced in a study of cytomegalovirus exposure and HLA in healthy donors. The PCR was carried out with 60 Vbeta primers and 13 Jbeta primers. The protocol was immunoSEQ multiplex PCR, while the TCRdb copy is restricted to in-frame clones and leaves out a portion. This table holds tens of thousands of clones. Sequencing input: PBMCs. All receptors derive from a man in his forties in good health and CMV-seronegative.

In DNA form, the CDR3 reads TGTGCCAGCACCCTGGGGGCAGGGGCCTACAATGAGCAGTTCTTC. Residues: CASTLGAGAYNEQFF. The rearrangement joins TRBV6-1 to TRBJ2-1; D perhaps matches TRBD1 (6 bases). Germline CDR1 MNHNS, CDR2 SASEGT. The CDR3 is made up of 15 amino acids. V lost 7 bases to trimming and J lost 2 bases, with 15 bases between them.

The chain joins TRBV30 to TRBJ1-5; D perhaps matches TRBD1 (6 bases). The germline V gene has CDR1 GTSNPN and CDR2 SVGIG (reference sequence). Trimming left V 2 bases short and J 5 bases short, with 13 bases between. The CDR3 is made up of 14 amino acids. CDR3 protein: CAWSSGGGHQPQHF. CDR3 sequence (DNA): TGTGCCTGGAGTAGTGGTGGGGGCCATCAGCCCCAGCATTTT.

J is TRBJ2-4 and V is TRBV7-9; D perhaps matches TRBD2 (6 bases). The V end lost 4 bases, the J end lost 6 bases, and 13 bases lay between the germline ends. The CDR3 sequence is 14 residues long. CDR1 SEHNR and CDR2 FQNEAQ come from the germline V gene (reference sequence). CDR3 amino acids: CASSYGTSGNIQYF. The CDR3 DNA sequence: TGTGCCAGCAGCTATGGGACTTCTGGAAACATTCAGTACTTC.

The chain links TRBV10-3 to TRBJ1-6, with a possible D match to TRBD1 (5 bases). Per the germline V gene, CDR1 is ENHRY and CDR2 is SYGVKD. V dropped 6 bases and J dropped 10 bases, with 16 bases sitting between them. CDR3 length equals 14 residues. DNA of the CDR3: TGTGCCATCAGCCGGGACTTTCAGGGCTCACCCCTCCACTTT. This gives the protein CAISRDFQGSPLHF.

The rearrangement links TRBV5-1 to TRBJ2-7; TRBD1 aligns across 10 bases. V was clipped by 0 bases and J by 4 bases; unmatched bases: 4. The CDR3 runs to 15 residues. In germline, CDR1 is SGHRS, CDR2 YFSETQ. This CDR3 is CASSLGQGAQYEQYF. DNA of the CDR3: TGCGCCAGCAGCTTGGGACAGGGGGCGCAATACGAGCAGTACTTC. Variable domain in full (rest from reference TRBV5-1 and TRBJ2-7): KAGVTQTPRYLIKTRGQQVTLSCSPISGHRSVSWYQQTPGQGLQFLFEYFSETQRNKGNFPGRFSGRQFSNSRSEMNVSTLELGDSALYLCASSLGQGAQYEQYFGPGTRLTVT.

This chain joins TRBV11-2 and TRBJ1-5, with a weak D call TRBD1 (6 bases). V was pared by 5 bases and J by 4 bases, with 15 bases between. The CDR3 runs 15 residues. CDR1 is SGHAT, CDR2 FQNNGV, per germline. The CDR3 DNA is TGTGCCAGCAGCCCCTATAACGACAGGAATCAGCCCCAGCATTTT. Its translation: CASSPYNDRNQPQHF.

J is TRBJ2-2 and V is TRBV10-3; the match to TRBD2 covers 10 bases. In germline, CDR1 is ENHRY, CDR2 SYGVKD. V gave up 11 bases and J gave up 2 bases; unmatched junction bases: 14. This CDR3 contains 17 residues. CDR3 sequence reads: CAASTPIAGGNTGELFF. The CDR3 DNA follows: TGTGCCGCAAGCACTCCAATAGCGGGGGGCAACACCGGGGAGCTGTTTTTT.

The genes are TRBV10-1 and TRBJ2-3; D is perhaps TRBD2 (5 bases). There are 14 residues in the CDR3. The germline CDR1 and CDR2 sequences are WNHNN and SYGVQD (reference sequence). V was cut by 10 bases and J by 3 bases, with 17 bases left in between. The CDR3 DNA is TGCGCCACCGCTAGCTCGGGGTTAACAGATACGCAGTATTTT. It is translated as CATASSGLTDTQYF.

The genes are TRBV18 and TRBJ1-1; possible D gene TRBD1, 5 bases. Germline values: CDR1 KGHSH, CDR2 LQKENI. CDR3 length: 14 residues. The V end was cut by 10 bases, the J end by 3 bases, with 18 bases between. In DNA, the CDR3 is TGTGCCACCGCGGGAGGGGAAATGTACACTGAAGCTTTCTTT. This gives the protein CATAGGEMYTEAFF.

This chain links TRBV9 with TRBJ1-1; maybe TRBD1 (5 bases). Germline loops: CDR1 SGDLS, CDR2 YYNGEE. Deletions cut 0 bases from V and 7 bases from J, with 13 bases between. The CDR3 is 14 residues long. The DNA for the CDR3 is TGTGCCAGCAGCGTAGGTATGGGGCGGAATGAAGCTTTCTTT. Its translation: CASSVGMGRNEAFF.

The chain uses TRBV7-9 and TRBJ2-3; D perhaps matches TRBD1 (5 bases). There are 15 residues in the CDR3. From germline, CDR1 is SEHNR and CDR2 FQNEAQ (reference sequence). Trimming removed 5 bases from V and 2 bases from J, with 14 bases in between. The CDR3 sequence is CASSHPDRNTDTQYF. Written as DNA, the CDR3 is TGTGCCAGCAGCCATCCAGACAGAAACACAGATACGCAGTATTTT.

CDR3 loop: CASSLAGEQFF. CDR3 DNA: TGCGCCAGCAGCTTGGCAGGTGAGCAGTTCTTC. The rearrangement joins TRBV5-1 to TRBJ2-1; D unclear. The CDR3 is made up of 11 amino acids. V dropped 0 bases and J dropped 9 bases, with 4 bases sitting between them. Germline loops: CDR1 SGHRS, CDR2 YFSETQ.

The chain links TRBV7-2 to TRBJ2-5; 9 bases map to TRBD1. Losses at the gene ends were 2 bases for V and 5 bases for J; bases not matched to a gene: 6. CDR1 and CDR2 from the germline V gene are SGHTA and FQGNSA. This CDR3 region has 15 residues. The CDR3 reads CASSLTGGKLETQYF. The CDR3 nucleotides are TGTGCCAGCAGCTTAACAGGGGGCAAGTTGGAGACCCAGTACTTC.

The chain is built from TRBV7-2 and TRBJ2-5, with 8 bases that match TRBD2. Losses at the gene ends were 4 bases for V and 5 bases for J; bases not matched to a gene: 9. CDR3 size: 15 residues. CDR1 is SGHTA, CDR2 FQGNSA, per germline. DNA for the CDR3: TGTGCCAGCAGCTCTGATAGCGGGGCGGGGGAGACCCAGTACTTC. Protein: CASSSDSGAGETQYF.

In DNA, the CDR3 is TGTGCCAGCAGCTTAGATTCCAGGAACACCGGGGAGCTGTTTTTT. This sequence encodes CASSLDSRNTGELFF. The chain carries TRBV11-3 and TRBJ2-2; D not certain. The V end was cut by 0 bases, the J end by 1 base, with 6 bases between. Germline V CDR1 and CDR2: SGHNT, YENEEA. The CDR3 has 15 residues.

The V and J genes are TRBV6-6 and TRBJ2-7; tentative D call: TRBD1 (5 bases). The CDR3 covers 13 residues. Germline CDR1 and CDR2: MNHNY and SVGAGI (reference sequence). Between the trimmed V and J ends, which lost 8 bases and 9 bases, there was a span of 20 bases. The CDR3 sequence is CASGVGAEYGQYF. The CDR3 DNA reads TGTGCCAGCGGCGTAGGGGCAGAGTATGGGCAGTACTTC.

The chain joins TRBV11-2 to TRBJ2-2; D unresolved. Germline V CDR1 and CDR2: SGHAT, FQNNGV. The CDR3 contains 12 residues. With 2 bases removed from V and 5 bases from J, the gap between germline ends came to 3 bases. CDR3 nucleotide sequence: TGTGCCAGCAGCTTAACAACCGGGGAGCTGTTTTTT. Protein product: CASSLTTGELFF.

This sequence joins TRBV7-9 and TRBJ2-3; TRBD2 might be the D (5 bases). Trimming removed 10 bases from V and 0 bases from J, with 14 bases in between. This CDR3 is 14 amino acids long. CDR1 and CDR2 from the germline V gene are SEHNR and FQNEAQ (reference sequence). The CDR3 DNA reads TGTGCCACCCGGACTGGCAGTAGCACAGATACGCAGTATTTT. As protein: CATRTGSSTDTQYF.

The V call is TRBV25-1, the J call TRBJ2-5; D is unresolved. Germline CDR1 and CDR2: MGHDK and SYGVNS. CDR3 length: 13 amino acids. V was pared by 5 bases and J by 0 bases, with 7 bases between. The CDR3: CASSPADQETQYF. In DNA form, the CDR3 reads TGTGCCAGCAGTCCCGCGGACCAAGAGACCCAGTACTTC.

The rearrangement links TRBV21-1 to TRBJ1-4; no DNA check was done on the table's D call, TRBD1. TRBV21-1 is designated a pseudogene. This CDR3 is built from 15 residues. This CDR3 reads CASSGTEPTNEKLFF. Here the CDR3 DNA reads TGTGCCAGCAGCGGGACAGAGCCAACTAATGAAAAACTGTTTTTT.

The rearrangement uses TRBV6-5 and TRBJ2-6; D remains unclear. The germline V gene encodes CDR1 MNHEY and CDR2 SVGAGI. V was shortened by 4 bases and J by 1 base, with 8 bases between the two germline ends. The CDR3 totals 15 residues. CDR3 amino acids: CASSLWLSGANVLTF. The CDR3, as DNA: TGTGCCAGCAGTTTGTGGCTGTCTGGGGCCAACGTCCTGACTTTC.

The rearrangement joins TRBV5-1 to TRBJ2-1; no definite D call. The CDR3 is 13 amino acids. The germline gives CDR1 SGHRS, CDR2 YFSETQ. The ends were cut back, 1 base at V and 5 bases at J, with 7 bases in the middle. The CDR3 DNA reads TGCGCCAGCAGCTTGAATCCTGACAATGAGCAGTTCTTC. Encoded protein: CASSLNPDNEQFF. Based on the CDR3 plus reference TRBV5-1 and TRBJ2-1, the full variable domain is KAGVTQTPRYLIKTRGQQVTLSCSPISGHRSVSWYQQTPGQGLQFLFEYFSETQRNKGNFPGRFSGRQFSNSRSEMNVSTLELGDSALYLCASSLNPDNEQFFGPGTRLTVL.